This record covers a single TCR beta chain. The antigen is undetermined. This sample was taken from a study of cytomegalovirus exposure and HLA in healthy donors. About the study: According to later analysis, the same platform produced the roughly 120 validation and about 630 first-cohort repertoires.

General observations from the study: Most TCR sequences were uncommon, yet certain public TCRs appeared in many donors.

Deletions cut 2 bases from V and 3 bases from J, with 6 bases between. Germline values: CDR1 SGHAT, CDR2 FQNNGV. The CDR3 contains 13 residues. Some clones are missing from TCRdb's copy, which holds only in-frame ones; the method was immunoSEQ multiplex PCR. Here the sample spans 70,000 or so clones, about nine tenths being singletons. This TCR came from a man between 18 and 29 years old in good health and CMV-seronegative. The V gene is TRBV11-2, the J gene TRBJ2-3; no firm D call. The sample consisted of PBMCs. The CDR3 sequence: CASSLSRTDTQYF. The CDR3 nucleotides are TGTGCCAGCAGCTTATCGCGGACAGATACGCAGTATTTT.